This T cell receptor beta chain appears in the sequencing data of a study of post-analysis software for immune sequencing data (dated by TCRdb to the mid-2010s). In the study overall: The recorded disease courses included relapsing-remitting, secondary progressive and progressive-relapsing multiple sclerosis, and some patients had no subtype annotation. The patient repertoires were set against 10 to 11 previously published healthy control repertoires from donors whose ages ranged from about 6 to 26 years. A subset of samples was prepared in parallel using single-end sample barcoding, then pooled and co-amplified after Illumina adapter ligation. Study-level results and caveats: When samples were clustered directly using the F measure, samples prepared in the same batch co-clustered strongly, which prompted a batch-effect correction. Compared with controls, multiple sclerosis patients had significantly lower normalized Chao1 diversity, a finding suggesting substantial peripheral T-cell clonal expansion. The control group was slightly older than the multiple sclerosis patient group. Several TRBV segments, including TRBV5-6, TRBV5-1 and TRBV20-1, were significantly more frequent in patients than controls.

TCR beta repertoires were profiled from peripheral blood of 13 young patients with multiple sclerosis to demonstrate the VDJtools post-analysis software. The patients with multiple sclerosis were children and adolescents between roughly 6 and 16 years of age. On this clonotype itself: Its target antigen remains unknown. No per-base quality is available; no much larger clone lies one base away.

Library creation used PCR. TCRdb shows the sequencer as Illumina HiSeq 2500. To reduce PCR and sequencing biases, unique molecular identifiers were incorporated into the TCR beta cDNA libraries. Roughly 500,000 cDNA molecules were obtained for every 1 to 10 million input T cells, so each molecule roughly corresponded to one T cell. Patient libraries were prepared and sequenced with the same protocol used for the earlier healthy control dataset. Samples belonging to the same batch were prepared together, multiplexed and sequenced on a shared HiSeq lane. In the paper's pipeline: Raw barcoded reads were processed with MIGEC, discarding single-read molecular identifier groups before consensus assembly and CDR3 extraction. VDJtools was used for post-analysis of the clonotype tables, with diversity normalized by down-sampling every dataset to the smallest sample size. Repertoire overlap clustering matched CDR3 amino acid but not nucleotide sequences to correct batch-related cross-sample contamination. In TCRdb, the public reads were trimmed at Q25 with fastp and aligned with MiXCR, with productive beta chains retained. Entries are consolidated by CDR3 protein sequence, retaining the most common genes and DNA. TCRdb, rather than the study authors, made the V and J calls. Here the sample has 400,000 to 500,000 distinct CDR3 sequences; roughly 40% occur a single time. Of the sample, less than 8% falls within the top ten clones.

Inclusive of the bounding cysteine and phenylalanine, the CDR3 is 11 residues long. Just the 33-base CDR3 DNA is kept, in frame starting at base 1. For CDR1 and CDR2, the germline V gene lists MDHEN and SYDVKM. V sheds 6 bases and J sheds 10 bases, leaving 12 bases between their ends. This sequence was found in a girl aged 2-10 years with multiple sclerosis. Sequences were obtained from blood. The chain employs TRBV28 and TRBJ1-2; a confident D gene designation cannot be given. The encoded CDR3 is CASSFQGVYTF. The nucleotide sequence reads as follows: TGTGCCAGCAGCTTTCAAGGAGTCTACACCTTC.